The 17 T cell receptor beta chains reported below all come from one sample, sequenced in a study of human T cells and chemical hapten exposure. TCRdb fed the RACE reads into MiXCR, producing one record per CDR3 protein. The repertoire consists of 50,000 to 65,000 distinct CDR3 sequences, with approximately 10% occurring once and the leading ten covering about 4%. Sample time point: pre-sensitization, week 0. Treatment indicated: therapeutic diphenylcyclopropenone sensitization with weekly scalp DPC. The source was whole blood, collected in connection with sensitization to the hapten diphenylcyclopropenone (DPC). All receptors derive from a woman in her forties with alopecia areata. Some clones in this sample may be carry-over from other donors' samples.

The CDR3 loop is CAWRVGGPGEQFF. The CDR3 DNA reads TGTGCCTGGAGAGTAGGGGGGCCGGGTGAGCAGTTCTTC. V usage is TRBV30 and J usage is TRBJ2-1; the D call may be TRBD1 or TRBD2 (6 bases each). This CDR3 has 13 residues. V was trimmed by 3 bases and J by 9 bases, leaving 15 bases between them. From germline, CDR1 is GTSNPN and CDR2 SVGIG (reference sequence).

The chain combines TRBV6-1 with TRBJ2-7; 7 bases map to TRBD1. Germline lookup yields CDR1 MNHNS and CDR2 SASEGT. The trim removed 4 bases at V and 7 bases at J, leaving 19 bases unmatched. This CDR3 has 17 amino acids. The CDR3 nucleotides are TGTGCCAGCAGTGTTTCTCCTCCGGACAGGAACCTACGGGAGCAGTACTTC. This translates into CASSVSPPDRNLREQYF.

Only a few counts were recorded for this clonotype. The V and J genes are TRBV13 and TRBJ2-1, with D perhaps TRBD1 (6 bases). V was cut by 5 bases and J by 10 bases, with 15 bases left in between. Germline CDR1 reads PRHDT; CDR2 reads FYEKMQ (reference sequence). The CDR3 extends over 13 amino acids. DNA of the CDR3: TGTGCCAGCAGCCTCCCACCCGGGACAGAGCAGTTCTTC. Its translation is CASSLPPGTEQFF.

This clonotype appeared a few times. The chain is built from TRBV29-1 and TRBJ1-5, with TRBD1 matching 9 bases. Trimming took 6 bases from V and 3 from J; bases not matched to a gene: 0. Germline CDR1 is SQVTM and CDR2 is ANQGSEA. There are 12 residues in the CDR3. The CDR3 region has the DNA TGCAGCGTACAGGGGGCCAATCAGCCCCAGCATTTT. Translated: CSVQGANQPQHF.

The chain combines TRBV12-3 or TRBV12-4 with TRBJ1-5; TRBD1 agrees at 8 bases. The length of the CDR3 is 18 residues. V dropped 1 base and J dropped 1; count of bases not matched to a gene: 9. The CDR3 loop is CASSLGRLTGASNQPQHF. CDR3 coding DNA: TGTGCCAGCAGTTTAGGCCGTCTGACAGGGGCGAGCAATCAGCCCCAGCATTTT.

The chain couples TRBV20-1 to TRBJ2-7; no definite D call. V was cut by 6 bases and J by 7 bases, with 22 bases left in between. This CDR3 spans 14 amino acids. Germline CDR1 DFQATT, CDR2 SNEGSKA (reference sequence). The CDR3, as DNA: TGCAGTGCCGACGGCCCTGACTCCGGTAGAGAGCAGTACTTC. Amino acid sequence: CSADGPDSGREQYF.

In the case of this clonotype: The germline gene is not matched at one end of the junction; a read error may be the cause. This chain uses TRBV11-3 with TRBJ1-1; D gene unclear. Germline CDR1 and CDR2: SGHNT and YENEEA. The CDR3 has 12 residues. CDR3 DNA sequence: TGTGCCAGCAGCAAAGGAGGAACTGAAGCTTCCTTT. Its translation: CASSKGGTEASF. Combining the CDR3 with reference TRBV11-3 and TRBJ1-1 gives the whole variable domain EAGVVQSPRYKIIEKKQPVAFWCNPISGHNTLYWYLQNLGQGPELLIRYENEEAVDDSQLPKDRFSAERLKGVDSTLKIQPAELGDSAVYLCASSKGGTEASFGQGTRLTVV.

The V gene is TRBV24-1, the J gene TRBJ2-3; 7 positions agree with TRBD1. The trim removed 0 bases at V and 0 bases at J, leaving 2 bases unmatched. This CDR3 has 16 amino acids. Germline V gene lookup returns CDR1 KGHDR and CDR2 SFDVKD. CDR3: CATSDLIQGSTDTQYF. The CDR3 region has the DNA TGTGCCACCAGTGATTTGATACAGGGGAGCACAGATACGCAGTATTTT.

In this sample, this clonotype turned up a few times. This chain joins TRBV7-2 and TRBJ1-3; 7 nucleotides agree with TRBD1. This CDR3 is built from 16 residues. The V gene end was trimmed by 5 bases and the J gene end by 2 bases; junction bases not matched to a gene: 9. The germline CDR1 and CDR2 sequences are SGHTA and FQGNSA. The CDR3 DNA reads TGTGCCAGCAGCCCCCAGGGGGGGGGCACTGGAAACACCATATATTTT. Translating gives CASSPQGGGTGNTIYF.

On this clonotype: Possible read error: a much larger clone is one base away. This chain connects TRBV29-1 to TRBJ2-5; weak D call: TRBD1 (6 bases). Trimming took 8 bases from V and 3 from J, leaving 13 bases between them. CDR3 length: 12 amino acids. Germline V gene data show CDR1 as SQVTM and CDR2 as ANQGSEA. In nucleotides, the CDR3 is TGCAGCACATATCCAGGGGAAGAGACCCAGTACTTC. It codes for CSTYPGEETQYF.

This clonotype was seen a handful of times. V is TRBV19 and J is TRBJ2-2; 11 positions agree with TRBD2. The CDR3 runs 14 residues. V trimming: 10 bases; J trimming: 4 bases; junction bases outside the gene matches: 5. Per the germline V gene, CDR1 is LNHDA and CDR2 is SQIVND (reference sequence). CDR3 protein: CATNLAGGTGELFF. CDR3 in DNA: TGTGCCACCAATCTAGCGGGAGGCACCGGGGAGCTGTTTTTT.

The sample holds many counts of this clonotype. The genes are TRBV2 and TRBJ2-7; 10 bases agree with TRBD1. Germline trimming cut 8 bases from V and 6 bases from J; bases unmatched to any gene: 10. Germline CDR1 reads SNHLY; CDR2 reads FYNNEI. The CDR3 sequence is 14 residues long. Here the CDR3 DNA reads TGTGCCAGCCGCCCCGGGACAGGGGTCGGCGAGCAGTACTTC. Amino acid sequence: CASRPGTGVGEQYF.

This clonotype was observed a few times. The chain links TRBV12-3 or TRBV12-4 to TRBJ2-3, with 8 nucleotides matching TRBD2. The V gene end was trimmed by 6 bases and the J gene end by 4 bases; junction bases not matched to a gene: 12. The CDR3 runs to 16 residues. The DNA for the CDR3 is TGTGCCAGCAGCCGGTTAGCGGGAAAAATCGCAGATACGCAGTATTTT. Residues: CASSRLAGKIADTQYF.

In this sample, this clonotype turned up many times. The V and J genes are TRBV28 and TRBJ2-3; no definite D call. The V gene lost 6 bases and the J gene lost 4 bases, with 14 bases spanning the gap. This CDR3 is 14 amino acids long. CDR1 and CDR2 (germline): MDHEN, SYDVKM. In nucleotides, the CDR3 is TGTGCCAGCAGCTCCGAGAGTAGTTCAGATACGCAGTATTTT. Translating it yields CASSSESSSDTQYF. The full variable domain, its missing parts supplied by reference TRBV28 and TRBJ2-3, is DVKVTQSSRYLVKRTGEKVFLECVQDMDHENMFWYRQDPGLGLRLIYFSYDVKMKEKGDIPEGYSVSREKKERFSLILESASTNQTSMYLCASSSESSSDTQYFGPGTRLTVL.

This clonotype was observed a handful of times. As DNA, the CDR3 is TGTGCCAGCAGCCCGGGACTAGCGGGACCAGATACGCAGTATTTT. Protein product: CASSPGLAGPDTQYF. V is TRBV6-5 and J is TRBJ2-3, with 13 positions matching TRBD2. After removal of 6 bases from V and 4 bases from J, the junction contained 4 bases not matched to a gene. In germline, CDR1 is MNHEY, CDR2 SVGAGI. This CDR3 contains 15 residues.

V usage is TRBV6-2 or TRBV6-3 and J usage is TRBJ2-1; TRBD2 matches 10 bases. In germline, CDR1 is MNHEY, CDR2 SVGEGT. The CDR3 runs 15 residues. J gave up 7 bases and V 0 bases, and 3 bases lay outside the gene matches. The CDR3, as DNA: TGTGCCAGCAGTTACTCCCTTAGCGGGGGGAATGAGCAGTTCTTC. Protein: CASSYSLSGGNEQFF.

At least ten counts were recorded for this clonotype. The chain uses TRBV4-3 and TRBJ1-4; 9 nucleotides line up with TRBD1. The CDR3 is made up of 17 amino acids. V dropped 4 bases and J dropped 10; count of bases not matched to a gene: 16. The germline gives CDR1 LGHNA, CDR2 YSLEER. Here the CDR3 DNA reads TGCGCCAGCAGCCCCCGGGACAGGGCTTCTAATGAGGGAAAACTGTTTTTT. As protein: CASSPRDRASNEGKLFF.